The next 9 T cell receptor beta chains were all read from a single sample in a study of PD-1 blockade in classical Hodgkin lymphoma. Generated by immunoSEQ multiplex PCR, the TCRdb table keeps only in-frame clones and is missing some. This sample yields roughly 7,400 clones, of which 70% to 80% are seen a single time; around 4% belongs to the top ten. All trial patients relapsed after autologous stem cell transplantation. Investigators isolated CD4+ T cells from thawed PBMCs through magnetic negative selection. The input for sequencing was CD4+ T cells from blood, taken at baseline. Receptors were obtained from a human donor with classical Hodgkin lymphoma.

Comment on this clone: This specimen includes other DNA sequences encoding the same CDR3. Here the CDR3 reads CASSLGDRDQETQYF. The CDR3 DNA is TGTGCCAGCAGCTTAGGGGACAGGGATCAAGAGACCCAGTACTTC. The J gene is TRBJ2-5, the V gene TRBV7-2, with 9 positions matching TRBD1. This CDR3 has 15 residues. The ends lost 1 base at V and 2 bases at J; junction bases unmatched: 2. CDR1 is SGHTA and CDR2 is FQGNSA in the germline V gene.

The CDR3 nucleotides are TGTGCCAGCAGTTTTCGAGCGGGGTACAATGAGCAGTTCTTC. Residues: CASSFRAGYNEQFF. The V call is TRBV28, the J call TRBJ2-1; TRBD2 aligns across 7 bases. The CDR3 has 14 residues. With 3 bases clipped from V and 4 bases from J, the junction kept 3 bases outside the gene matches. Looked up from germline, CDR1 is MDHEN and CDR2 is SYDVKM.

The J gene is TRBJ2-5, the V gene TRBV7-8; 7 bases align to TRBD1. V gave up 1 base and J gave up 0 bases; unmatched junction bases: 5. Per germline, CDR1 SGHVS and CDR2 FQNEAQ. This CDR3 region has 16 residues. The CDR3 loop is CASSLVGQLNQETQYF. CDR3 in DNA: TGTGCCAGCAGCTTAGTGGGACAGCTGAACCAAGAGACCCAGTACTTC. Full variable domain (remainder filled in from reference TRBV7-8 and TRBJ2-5): GAGVSQSPRYKVAKRGQDVALRCDPISGHVSLFWYQQALGQGPEFLTYFQNEAQLDKSGLPSDRFFAERPEGSVSTLKIQRTQQEDSAVYLCASSLVGQLNQETQYFGPGTRLLVL.

This clone occurred a few times. The chain combines TRBV6-5 with TRBJ1-5, with a tentative D call TRBD1 (6 bases). Trimming pared 6 bases from V and 7 bases from J, leaving 16 bases between. Germline V gene sequence: CDR1 MNHEY, CDR2 SVGAGI. CDR3 length equals 14 residues. The DNA of the CDR3 is TGTGCCAGCAGAGGAACAGGGTCGGGGCAGCCCCAGCATTTT. Its translation: CASRGTGSGQPQHF.

The V gene is TRBV5-1, the J gene TRBJ2-1, with TRBD2 matching over 10 bases. J gave up 5 bases and V 1 base, and 9 bases lay outside the gene matches. CDR3 length: 17 residues. From germline, CDR1 is SGHRS and CDR2 YFSETQ. The CDR3 reads CASSLNPPSGRNNEQFF. The CDR3, as DNA: TGCGCCAGCAGCTTGAACCCCCCTAGCGGGAGAAACAATGAGCAGTTCTTC.

This rearrangement joins TRBV7-2 to TRBJ2-2, with unresolved D. The germline gives CDR1 SGHTA, CDR2 FQGNSA. Deletions cut 1 base from V and 4 bases from J, with 7 bases between. This CDR3 has 14 amino acids. The CDR3 DNA follows: TGTGCCAGCAGCTTAGATGGTGGCACCGGGGAGCTGTTTTTT. This codes for CASSLDGGTGELFF.

There are a few counts of this clone. The chain links TRBV19 to TRBJ2-4; either TRBD1 or TRBD2 may supply D (5 bases each). V lost 6 bases and J lost 0, with 12 bases in between. The germline CDR1 and CDR2 sequences are LNHDA and SQIVND (reference sequence). The CDR3 length is 15 residues. CDR3: CASRNRDLAKNIQYF. Here the CDR3 DNA reads TGTGCCAGTAGAAATAGGGACCTAGCCAAAAACATTCAGTACTTC.

The V gene is TRBV20-1, the J gene TRBJ1-1; D unresolved. Germline lookup yields CDR1 DFQATT and CDR2 SNEGSKA (reference sequence). Between the trimmed V and J ends, which lost 6 bases and 8 bases, there was a span of 10 bases. CDR3 size: 10 residues. CDR3 in amino acids: CSALNEEAFF. CDR3 nucleotide sequence: TGCAGTGCATTAAATGAAGAAGCTTTCTTT.

V usage is TRBV7-2 and J usage is TRBJ2-5; D might be TRBD1 (6 bases). Germline values: CDR1 SGHTA, CDR2 FQGNSA. The V end lost 1 base, the J end lost 4 bases, and 13 bases lay between the germline ends. The CDR3 sequence is 15 residues long. CDR3 DNA sequence: TGTGCCAGCAGCTTAGGGCAGGGGTGGGGAGAGACCCAGTACTTC. Protein product: CASSLGQGWGETQYF.